The T cell receptor (beta chain) described here comes from a study of shared clonotypes between healthy human individuals. About the research overall: Three CD4 naive, three CD4 memory, two CD8 naive and one CD8 memory plate were used per donor.

Worth noting for this clone: Its antigen is currently unknown.

Assay: immunoSEQ multiplex PCR; the TCRdb copy retains only in-frame clones and omits some. Altogether about 2 million clones are present, roughly 94% being singletons, with the ten largest covering approximately 1.2%. Study observations and caveats: In general, naive subsets displayed greater estimated richness than memory subsets did.

The length of the CDR3 is 15 residues. CDR1 SGHNT and CDR2 YENEEA come from the germline V gene. The V and J ends lost 5 bases and 5 bases, in that order; junction bases with no gene match: 7. As defined, naive CD8 cells were CD45RO-negative and positively selected for CCR7, with terminally differentiated effector memory CD45RA+ cells excluded. The V and J genes are TRBV11-3 and TRBJ2-1, with 9 nucleotides matching TRBD1. Sequenced material: naive CD8+ T cells sorted from blood. The origin of this receptor is a man aged 18 to 29 in good health. The CDR3: CASSGGTGWDNEQFF. The CDR3 DNA follows: TGTGCCAGCAGCGGTGGGACAGGGTGGGACAATGAGCAGTTCTTC.